Shown below are 5 T cell receptor beta chains from a single sample sequenced in a study of T cell repertoires in cytomegalovirus infection. In TCRdb, the reads were re-called with MiXCR into one record per CDR3 protein. The sample lists some 500,000 distinct CDR3 sequences, roughly a third seen once, with roughly a sixth in the top ten. Their antigen targets remain unknown. Sequencing was performed on cultured PBMCs, taken from culture after CMV antigen stimulation. These receptors were obtained from a human donor in good health (CMV status not recorded). Some clones in this sample may be carry-over from other donors' samples.

The chain employs TRBV7-6 and TRBJ1-3, with D uncertain. Trimming removed 4 bases at V and 0 bases at J, with 10 bases between. This CDR3 comprises 15 residues. Germline-derived CDR1 and CDR2 are SGHVS and FNYEAQ. The CDR3 DNA is TGTGCCAGCAGCTGGCTAGATCCCTCTGGAAACACCATATATTTT. Its protein product is CASSWLDPSGNTIYF.

The chain joins TRBV7-2 to TRBJ1-4; TRBD1 agrees at 9 bases. After removal of 6 bases from V and 3 bases from J, the junction contained 2 bases not matched to a gene. CDR3 length: 14 amino acids. Germline V gives CDR1 SGHTA, CDR2 FQGNSA. The CDR3 DNA sequence: TGTGCCAGCAGGAGGACAGGGGCTAATGAAAAACTGTTTTTT. Protein: CASRRTGANEKLFF.

This clonotype was seen only a few times. The chain combines TRBV5-1 with TRBJ2-1, with 11 bases lining up with TRBD2. CDR3 length: 20 residues. V lost 0 bases, J lost 2 bases, and 13 bases stayed unmatched. CDR1 is SGHRS, CDR2 YFSETQ, per germline. CDR3 amino acids: CASSLAFPGTSGLTYNEQFF. The CDR3 nucleotides read TGCGCCAGCAGCTTGGCGTTCCCAGGGACTAGCGGACTAACCTACAATGAGCAGTTCTTC.

The chain couples TRBV12-3 or TRBV12-4 to TRBJ2-1; the D gene is possibly TRBD2 (5 bases). CDR3 length equals 18 residues. V lost 1 base and J lost 5, with 21 bases in between. CDR3 region: CASSLGRLVASWDNEQFF. As DNA, the CDR3 is TGTGCCAGCAGTTTAGGACGATTGGTAGCTAGCTGGGACAATGAGCAGTTCTTC.

The rearrangement uses TRBV7-2 and TRBJ2-3; 10 bases map to TRBD2. With V trimmed by 4 bases and J by 4 bases, 8 bases remained unmatched. Germline V gives CDR1 SGHTA, CDR2 FQGNSA. This CDR3 comprises 16 residues. The CDR3 spells CASSYTLAGRSDTQYF. DNA for the CDR3: TGTGCCAGCAGCTACACACTAGCGGGACGGTCAGATACGCAGTATTTT.